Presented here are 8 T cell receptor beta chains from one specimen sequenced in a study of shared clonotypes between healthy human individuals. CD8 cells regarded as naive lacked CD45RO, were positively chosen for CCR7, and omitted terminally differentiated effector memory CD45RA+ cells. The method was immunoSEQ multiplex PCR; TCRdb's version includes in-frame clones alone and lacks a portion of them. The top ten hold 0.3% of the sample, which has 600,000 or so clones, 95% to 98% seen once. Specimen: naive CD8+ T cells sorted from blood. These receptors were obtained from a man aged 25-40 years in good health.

The CDR3 nucleotides are TGCGCCAGCAGCTTGGAAGCGGCCGGATACGAGCAGTACTTC. It encodes CASSLEAAGYEQYF. The chain employs TRBV5-1 and TRBJ2-7; possibly TRBD2 for D (5 bases). Per the germline V gene, CDR1 is SGHRS and CDR2 is YFSETQ. This CDR3 comprises 14 residues. V was shortened by 0 bases and J by 4 bases, with 11 bases between the two germline ends.

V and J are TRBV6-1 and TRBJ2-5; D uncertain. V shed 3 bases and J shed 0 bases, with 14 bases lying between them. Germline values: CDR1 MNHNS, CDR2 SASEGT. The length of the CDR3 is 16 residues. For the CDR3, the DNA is TGTGCCAGCAGTGATCTATTTAGGCGGAACCAAGAGACCCAGTACTTC. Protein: CASSDLFRRNQETQYF.

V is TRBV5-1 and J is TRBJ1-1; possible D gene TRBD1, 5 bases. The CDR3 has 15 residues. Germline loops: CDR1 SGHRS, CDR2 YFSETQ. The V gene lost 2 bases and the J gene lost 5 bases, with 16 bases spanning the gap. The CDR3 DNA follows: TGCGCCAGCAGCTTAACGTATGACAGCGTTACTGAAGCTTTCTTT. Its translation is CASSLTYDSVTEAFF.

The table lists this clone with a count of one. CDR3 nucleotide sequence: TGTGCCAGAAGCTTCTCGGGACAGGGGGCAACTAATGAAAAACTGTTTTTT. It is translated as CARSFSGQGATNEKLFF. The gene calls are TRBV5-3 and TRBJ1-4; TRBD1 agrees at 11 bases. TRBV5-3 is sorted into the ORF group, with uncertain function. V shed 2 bases and J 0 bases; nucleotides not matched to a gene: 3. The CDR3 has 17 residues.

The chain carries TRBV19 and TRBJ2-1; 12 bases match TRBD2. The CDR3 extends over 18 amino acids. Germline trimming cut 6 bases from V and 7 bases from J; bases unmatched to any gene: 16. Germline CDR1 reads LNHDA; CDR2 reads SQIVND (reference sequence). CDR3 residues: CASSRFFSSGRAVNEQFF. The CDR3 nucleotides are TGTGCCAGTAGCCGATTTTTCTCTAGCGGGAGGGCCGTGAATGAGCAGTTCTTC.

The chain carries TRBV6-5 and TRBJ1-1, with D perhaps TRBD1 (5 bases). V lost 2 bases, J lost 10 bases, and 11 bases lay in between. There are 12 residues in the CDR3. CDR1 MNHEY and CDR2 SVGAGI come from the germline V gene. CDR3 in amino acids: CASSYQGYGAFF. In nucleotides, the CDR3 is TGTGCCAGCAGTTACCAGGGATATGGAGCTTTCTTT.

Here the CDR3 reads CASSGAGTVPEQYF. CDR3 sequence (DNA): TGTGCCAGCAGTGGAGCCGGGACAGTGCCCGAGCAGTACTTC. This chain links TRBV28 with TRBJ2-7; 7 bases match TRBD1. Germline CDR1 reads MDHEN; CDR2 reads SYDVKM. Losses at the gene ends were 5 bases for V and 6 bases for J; bases not matched to a gene: 10. The CDR3 covers 14 residues.

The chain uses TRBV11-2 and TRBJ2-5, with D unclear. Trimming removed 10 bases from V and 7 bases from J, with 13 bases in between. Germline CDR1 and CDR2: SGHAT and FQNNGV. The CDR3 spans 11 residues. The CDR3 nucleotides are TGTGCCACAACAAAGAGTGGGACCCAGTACTTC. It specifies CATTKSGTQYF.